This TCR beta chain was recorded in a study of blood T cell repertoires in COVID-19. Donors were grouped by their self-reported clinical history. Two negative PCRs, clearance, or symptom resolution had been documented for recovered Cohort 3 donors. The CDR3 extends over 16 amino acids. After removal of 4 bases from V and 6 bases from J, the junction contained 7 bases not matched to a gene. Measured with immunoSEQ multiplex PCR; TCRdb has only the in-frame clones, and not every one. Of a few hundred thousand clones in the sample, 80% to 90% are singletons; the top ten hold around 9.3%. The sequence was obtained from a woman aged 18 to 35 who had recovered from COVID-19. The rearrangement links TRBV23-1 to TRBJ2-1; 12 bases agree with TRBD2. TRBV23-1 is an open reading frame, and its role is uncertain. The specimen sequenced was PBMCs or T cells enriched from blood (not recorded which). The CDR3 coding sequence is TGCGCCAGCAGTCGCACTAGCGGGAGGCCGGCCAATGAGCAGTTCTTC. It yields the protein CASSRTSGRPANEQFF.